The 19 T cell receptor beta chains below come from one sample, sequenced in a study of T-cell memory formation after mild COVID-19. TCRdb itself ran the 5' RACE reads through MiXCR, one entry per CDR3 protein. The sample gives 300,000 to 350,000 distinct CDR3 sequences, about an eighth of which show up once; 20% to 25% is in the top ten. The sequenced sample consisted of PBMCs or a T cell subset sorted from them (not recorded which). The origin of the receptors is a man between 18 and 35 years old who had mild COVID-19 (a few samples of this study predate the infection). Cell type and time point are not known.

This clonotype was detected a few times. The rearrangement uses TRBV29-1 and TRBJ1-5, with D perhaps TRBD1 (5 bases). This CDR3 comprises 11 residues. Trimming pared 4 bases from V and 9 bases from J, leaving 10 bases between. The germline CDR1 and CDR2 sequences are SQVTM and ANQGSEA. CDR3 loop: CSVGDLLPQHF. The CDR3 DNA is TGCAGCGTTGGGGACTTGTTGCCCCAGCATTTT.

This chain uses TRBV7-2 with TRBJ2-3; 8 bases are shared with TRBD2. The CDR3 runs to 17 residues. Losses at the gene ends were 2 bases for V and 2 bases for J; bases not matched to a gene: 9. CDR1 and CDR2 (germline): SGHTA, FQGNSA. CDR3 loop: CASSLLPAGGDTDTQYF. CDR3 DNA: TGTGCCAGCAGCTTATTACCCGCGGGGGGCGACACAGATACGCAGTATTTT.

This sequence joins TRBV6-5 and TRBJ1-1; perhaps TRBD1 as D (5 bases). CDR1 and CDR2 from the germline V gene are MNHEY and SVGAGI. The CDR3 is 11 amino acids. V gave up 8 bases and J gave up 8 bases, with 12 bases separating them. CDR3 sequence reads: CASGPGREAFF. DNA for the CDR3: TGTGCCAGCGGCCCGGGGCGCGAAGCTTTCTTT.

V is TRBV7-2 and J is TRBJ1-1; D is undetermined. Trimming took off 0 bases at V and 3 bases at J, with 11 bases between the two ends. CDR3 size: 15 residues. Germline assignment: CDR1 SGHTA and CDR2 FQGNSA. The CDR3, as DNA: TGTGCCAGCAGCTTAGCTTCCGGGGTTGACACTGAAGCTTTCTTT. Translating it yields CASSLASGVDTEAFF.

This chain joins TRBV28 and TRBJ1-2; D is possibly TRBD1 (5 bases). With 4 bases removed from V and 8 bases from J, the gap between germline ends came to 11 bases. The CDR3 has 12 residues. Germline V gives CDR1 MDHEN, CDR2 SYDVKM. CDR3 nucleotide sequence: TGTGCCAGCAGTTCGGCTGGGGACGGCTACACCTTC. The encoded protein is CASSSAGDGYTF.

This rearrangement joins TRBV6-1 to TRBJ2-1; D is possibly TRBD1 (6 bases). The CDR3 consists of 13 residues. Germline lookup yields CDR1 MNHNS and CDR2 SASEGT. Trimming pared 4 bases from V and 15 bases from J, leaving 19 bases between. The CDR3 DNA reads TGTGCCAGCAGTGGAGGGGGACGTTGGCTCATGTTCTTC. Protein product: CASSGGGRWLMFF.

In this sample, this clonotype turned up a few times. CDR3 in amino acids: CASSMGQGAVGTGELFF. The CDR3 nucleotides read TGTGCCAGCAGTATGGGACAGGGGGCGGTCGGGACCGGGGAGCTGTTTTTT. The chain joins TRBV27 to TRBJ2-2; 12 bases map to TRBD1. The junction had 9 bases not matched to a gene; V was cut back by 5 bases and J by 5 bases. Germline CDR1 is MNHEY and CDR2 is SMNVEV (reference sequence). This CDR3 has 17 residues.

The chain links TRBV7-2 to TRBJ1-2; tentative D call: TRBD1 (6 bases). Trimming left V 6 bases short and J 2 bases short, with 19 bases between. The CDR3 consists of 16 residues. CDR1 is SGHTA, CDR2 FQGNSA, per germline. The CDR3 sequence: CASRRGGGRLNYGYTF. The CDR3 DNA sequence: TGTGCCAGCAGACGAGGGGGTGGACGGCTAAACTATGGCTACACCTTC.

There are many counts of this clonotype. The CDR3 is CASSFPSGGTDTQYF. CDR3 DNA sequence: TGTGCCAGCAGCTTCCCTAGCGGGGGGACAGATACGCAGTATTTT. V usage is TRBV11-1 and J usage is TRBJ2-3, with 11 bases fitting TRBD2. In germline, CDR1 is SGHAT, CDR2 FQDESV (reference sequence). V shed 3 bases and J 3 bases; nucleotides not matched to a gene: 2. The CDR3 spans 15 residues.

V is TRBV27 and J is TRBJ1-5; no clear D gene. CDR1 is MNHEY, CDR2 SMNVEV, per germline (reference sequence). Trimming left V 4 bases short and J 3 bases short, with 10 bases between. The CDR3 is 14 residues long. Here the CDR3 DNA reads TGTGCCAGCAGTTACGTCGGATTCAATCAGCCCCAGCATTTT. Translating it yields CASSYVGFNQPQHF.

This chain links TRBV10-3 with TRBJ2-1; TRBD2 matches 13 bases. The CDR3 runs 16 residues. CDR1 is ENHRY and CDR2 is SYGVKD in the germline V gene. V dropped 2 bases and J dropped 7; count of bases not matched to a gene: 5. CDR3 sequence: CAISEGRTSGRNEQFF. In nucleotides, the CDR3 is TGTGCCATCAGTGAGGGTAGGACTAGCGGGAGAAATGAGCAGTTCTTC.

The chain joins TRBV12-5 to TRBJ2-2; D remains unclear. This CDR3 contains 13 residues. Germline assignment: CDR1 LGHNT and CDR2 FRNRAP. The V gene lost 7 bases and the J gene lost 0 bases, with 6 bases spanning the gap. The CDR3 DNA sequence: TGTGCTAGTGCCACTTCGAACACCGGGGAGCTGTTTTTT. The encoded protein is CASATSNTGELFF.

The chain links TRBV6-1 to TRBJ1-1; possibly TRBD1 for D (6 bases). The CDR3 is made up of 16 amino acids. Per the germline V gene, CDR1 is MNHNS and CDR2 is SASEGT. Trimming took off 7 bases at V and 0 bases at J, with 18 bases between the two ends. The CDR3 spells CASNRFGGTLNTEAFF. As DNA, the CDR3 is TGTGCCAGCAATCGTTTTGGGGGCACCCTGAACACTGAAGCTTTCTTT.

This clonotype was found a few times. The gene calls are TRBV7-8 and TRBJ2-5; TRBD2 agrees at 8 bases. The V and J ends lost 1 base and 5 bases, in that order; junction bases with no gene match: 9. This CDR3 spans 16 amino acids. Germline assignment: CDR1 SGHVS and CDR2 FQNEAQ. The CDR3 reads CASSLVSGTSHETQYF. The CDR3 region has the DNA TGTGCCAGCAGCTTAGTTTCCGGGACTAGTCACGAGACCCAGTACTTC.

This clonotype came up a few times. The J gene is TRBJ1-5, the V gene TRBV19, with D uncertain. The V and J ends lost 7 bases and 2 bases respectively, with 9 bases between them. The germline V gene has CDR1 LNHDA and CDR2 SQIVND (reference sequence). The CDR3 extends over 13 amino acids. The DNA for the CDR3 is TGTGCCAGTACCGTTAAAGGCAATCAGCCCCAGCATTTT. Its translation is CASTVKGNQPQHF.

This clonotype was observed many times. V gene TRBV10-2 combines with J gene TRBJ2-7; D unclear. Per the germline V gene, CDR1 is WSHSY and CDR2 is SAAADI. Trimming cost V 4 bases and J 0 bases, with 13 bases left between them. The CDR3 is made up of 15 amino acids. CDR3 sequence (DNA): TGCGCCAGCAGTGTGTCAAAGATTAGCTCCTACGAGCAGTACTTC. Amino acid sequence: CASSVSKISSYEQYF.

V is TRBV5-1 and J is TRBJ2-7; D ambiguous. CDR1 and CDR2 from the germline V gene are SGHRS and YFSETQ. This CDR3 contains 12 residues. Trimming took off 5 bases at V and 5 bases at J, with 11 bases between the two ends. The CDR3 DNA sequence: TGCGCCAGCAGGGAGCCCCCCAACGAGCAGTACTTC. Encoded protein: CASREPPNEQYF.

V is TRBV5-1 and J is TRBJ2-5, with D possibly being TRBD1 (5 bases). V lost 4 bases and J 2 bases, leaving 9 bases between the germline ends. In germline, CDR1 is SGHRS, CDR2 YFSETQ. There are 13 residues in the CDR3. DNA of the CDR3: TGCGCCAGCAGCCGGGCAGGGCAAGAGACCCAGTACTTC. Its protein product is CASSRAGQETQYF. Full variable domain (missing parts from reference TRBV5-1 and TRBJ2-5): KAGVTQTPRYLIKTRGQQVTLSCSPISGHRSVSWYQQTPGQGLQFLFEYFSETQRNKGNFPGRFSGRQFSNSRSEMNVSTLELGDSALYLCASSRAGQETQYFGPGTRLLVL.

In this sample, this clonotype turned up a few times. The J gene is TRBJ2-5, the V gene TRBV7-9; D gene ambiguous. The germline V gene has CDR1 SEHNR and CDR2 FQNEAQ (reference sequence). Trimming removed 2 bases at V and 2 bases at J, with 9 bases between. CDR3 length equals 14 residues. Here the CDR3 DNA reads TGTGCCAGCAGCTTAAATTGGCAGCAAGAGACCCAGTACTTC. It encodes CASSLNWQQETQYF.